The 4 T cell receptor beta chains below come from one sample, sequenced in a study of blood T cell repertoires in COVID-19. Sequencing used immunoSEQ multiplex PCR; TCRdb keeps in-frame clones, though not all of them. The top ten hold 15% to 20% of the sample, which has approximately 150,000 clones, approximately 77% seen once. The sequenced sample was PBMCs or T cells enriched from blood (not recorded which). The receptors come from a man aged 60 to 75 who had recovered from COVID-19.

This clone was detected only a few times. J is TRBJ2-7 and V is TRBV5-5, with 7 bases fitting TRBD2. There are 14 residues in the CDR3. J lost 1 base, V lost 6 bases, and 7 bases had no gene match. In germline, CDR1 is SGHKS, CDR2 YYEKEE (reference sequence). The CDR3 protein is CASTPGGGSYEQYF. Here the CDR3 DNA reads TGTGCCAGCACCCCCGGCGGGGGTTCCTACGAGCAGTACTTC.

The chain uses TRBV5-1 and TRBJ2-7, with TRBD2 matching over 7 bases. CDR3 length: 15 amino acids. Germline CDR1 SGHRS, CDR2 YFSETQ. Unmatched junction bases numbered 8, after V lost 2 bases and J lost 3 bases. CDR3 residues: CASSLERGSNYEQYF. The CDR3 bases are TGCGCCAGCAGCTTAGAGCGGGGATCTAACTACGAGCAGTACTTC.

This clone was picked up one time. The gene calls are TRBV6-5 and TRBJ1-6; D is possibly TRBD1 (5 bases). V was pared by 2 bases and J by 7 bases, with 6 bases between. This CDR3 is built from 13 residues. The germline V gene encodes CDR1 MNHEY and CDR2 SVGAGI. DNA of the CDR3: TGTGCCAGCAGTTACGACAGCAATTCACCCCTCCACTTT. Translating gives CASSYDSNSPLHF.

This clone was recorded only once. The chain couples TRBV6-5 to TRBJ1-4; no reliable D call. CDR3 length: 15 residues. Trimming removed 8 bases from V and 8 bases from J, with 21 bases in between. Germline values: CDR1 MNHEY, CDR2 SVGAGI. This chain's CDR3 is CASSPFNNLNEKLFF. Here the CDR3 DNA reads TGTGCCAGCTCCCCCTTTAACAACCTGAACGAAAAACTGTTTTTT.